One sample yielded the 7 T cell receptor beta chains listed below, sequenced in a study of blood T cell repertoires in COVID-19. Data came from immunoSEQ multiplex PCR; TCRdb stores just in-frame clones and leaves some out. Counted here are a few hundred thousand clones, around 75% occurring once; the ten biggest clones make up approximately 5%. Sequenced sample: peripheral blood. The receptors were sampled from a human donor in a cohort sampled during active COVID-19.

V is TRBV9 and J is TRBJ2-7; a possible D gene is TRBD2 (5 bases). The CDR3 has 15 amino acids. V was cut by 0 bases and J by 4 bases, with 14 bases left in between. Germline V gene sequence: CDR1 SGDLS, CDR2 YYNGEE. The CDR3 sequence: CASSVGGGRIYEQYF. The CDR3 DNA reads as TGTGCCAGCAGCGTAGGAGGAGGACGGATTTACGAGCAGTACTTC.

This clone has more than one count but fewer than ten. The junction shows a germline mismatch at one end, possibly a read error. This CDR3 is CASSIFWQGNQPQHF. CDR3 DNA sequence: TGTGCCAGTAGTATTTTTTGGCAGGGCAACCAGCCCCAGCATTTT. The chain joins TRBV19 to TRBJ1-5; TRBD1 is a possible D gene (5 bases). The CDR3 sequence is 15 residues long. Germline-derived CDR1 and CDR2 are LNHDA and SQIVND (reference sequence).

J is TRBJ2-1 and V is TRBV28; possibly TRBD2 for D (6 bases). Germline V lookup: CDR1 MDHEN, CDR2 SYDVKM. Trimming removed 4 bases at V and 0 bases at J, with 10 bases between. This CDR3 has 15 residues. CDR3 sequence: CASSSGVRSYNEQFF. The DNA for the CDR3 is TGTGCCAGCAGTTCGGGAGTCCGCTCCTACAATGAGCAGTTCTTC.

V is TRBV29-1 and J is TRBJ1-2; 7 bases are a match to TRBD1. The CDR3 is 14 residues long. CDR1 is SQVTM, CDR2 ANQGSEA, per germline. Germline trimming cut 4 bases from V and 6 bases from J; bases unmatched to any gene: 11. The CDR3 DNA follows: TGCAGCGTTGCCCTGGGGGCAGGGGGTAATGGCTACACCTTC. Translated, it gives CSVALGAGGNGYTF.

The CDR3 protein is CASSTGTGREQYF. CDR3 in DNA: TGTGCCAGCAGCACCGGGACAGGGAGGGAGCAGTACTTC. The chain joins TRBV7-3 to TRBJ2-7; TRBD1 matches at 9 bases. Germline V gene lookup returns CDR1 SGHTA and CDR2 FQGTGA. V trimming: 5 bases; J trimming: 7 bases; junction bases outside the gene matches: 6. The CDR3 runs to 13 residues.

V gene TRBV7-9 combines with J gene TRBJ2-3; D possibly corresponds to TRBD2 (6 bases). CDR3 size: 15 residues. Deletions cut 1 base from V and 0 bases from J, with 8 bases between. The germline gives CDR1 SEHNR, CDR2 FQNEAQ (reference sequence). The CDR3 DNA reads TGTGCCAGCAGCTTAGTCGGGACTAGCACAGATACGCAGTATTTT. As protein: CASSLVGTSTDTQYF.

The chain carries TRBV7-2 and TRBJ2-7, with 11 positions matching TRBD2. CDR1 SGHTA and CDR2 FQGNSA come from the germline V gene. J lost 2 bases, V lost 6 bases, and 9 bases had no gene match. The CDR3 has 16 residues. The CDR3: CASRSSGTSGAYEQYF. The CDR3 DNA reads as TGTGCCAGCAGGTCCTCCGGGACTAGCGGCGCCTACGAGCAGTACTTC.